One and the same sample provided the 3 T cell receptor beta chains below, sequenced in a study of vaccination effects on CD4 cells after COVID-19. Antigens for these TCRs are unknown. This table comes from immunoSEQ multiplex PCR, and its TCRdb copy is limited to in-frame clones, with some not included. The repertoire has 30,000 to 45,000 clones, approximately 84% of them found once; the top ten carry 2%. Peptide-pool stimulation followed by sequencing identified expanded antigen-specific CD4+ clonotypes in the ViraFEST assay. Around day 10 of culture, CD4+ T cells were separated out. Participants each got two BNT162b2 or mRNA-1273 vaccine doses. The specimen was CD4+ T cells from PBMCs cultured with HCoV-NL63 spike peptides, collected after COVID-19 vaccination. Receptors were obtained from a human donor who received a COVID-19 vaccine. Some clones in this sample may be carry-over from other donors' samples.

The chain's CDR3 is CASSVSSGGMYEQFF. The CDR3 coding sequence is TGTGCCAGCAGCGTGTCTAGCGGGGGTATGTATGAGCAGTTCTTC. V gene TRBV7-3 combines with J gene TRBJ2-1; 10 bases agree with TRBD2. Unmatched junction bases numbered 9, after V lost 5 bases and J lost 8 bases. This CDR3 has 15 amino acids. The germline CDR1 and CDR2 sequences are SGHTA and FQGTGA.

The chain carries TRBV28 and TRBJ2-3; no clear D. The length of the CDR3 is 12 residues. The V gene lost 5 bases and the J gene lost 5 bases, with 8 bases spanning the gap. Per the germline V gene, CDR1 is MDHEN and CDR2 is SYDVKM. DNA of the CDR3: TGTGCCAGCAGTCCATGGGGAGATACGCAGTATTTT. This sequence encodes CASSPWGDTQYF.

Remarks on this clone: The sample contains more than one DNA sequence encoding this CDR3. V usage is TRBV5-1 and J usage is TRBJ1-1; 8 nucleotides align to TRBD1. The CDR3 consists of 15 residues. With V trimmed by 1 base and J by 1 base, 3 bases remained unmatched. Germline V gene lookup returns CDR1 SGHRS and CDR2 YFSETQ. This chain's CDR3 is CASSLPGTGNTEAFF. DNA for the CDR3: TGCGCCAGCAGCTTGCCCGGGACAGGGAACACTGAAGCTTTCTTT.